The entry below describes one TCR beta chain. Recruited during active infection, patients (from Seattle) were subsequently followed longitudinally. The germline CDR1 and CDR2 sequences are MNHEY and SVGAGI. The CDR3 extends over 14 amino acids. The V end lost 8 bases, the J end lost 0 bases, and 11 bases lay between the germline ends. The data were obtained in a study of blood T cell repertoires in COVID-19. Overall study context: COVID-19 samples collected from the United States, Italy and Spain covered acute and convalescent phases.

Some clones are missing from TCRdb's copy, which holds only in-frame ones; the method was immunoSEQ multiplex PCR. The sample gives 150,000 to 200,000 clones, 82% of which show up once; approximately 7.8% is in the top ten. The sequence was obtained from a woman aged 60-75 years with COVID-19, enrolled during active disease. J is TRBJ1-5 and V is TRBV6-5, with D tentatively TRBD1 (5 bases). The sequenced material came from peripheral blood. CDR3 sequence: CASGAQYSNQPQHF. DNA for the CDR3: TGTGCCAGCGGGGCGCAGTATAGCAATCAGCCCCAGCATTTT.